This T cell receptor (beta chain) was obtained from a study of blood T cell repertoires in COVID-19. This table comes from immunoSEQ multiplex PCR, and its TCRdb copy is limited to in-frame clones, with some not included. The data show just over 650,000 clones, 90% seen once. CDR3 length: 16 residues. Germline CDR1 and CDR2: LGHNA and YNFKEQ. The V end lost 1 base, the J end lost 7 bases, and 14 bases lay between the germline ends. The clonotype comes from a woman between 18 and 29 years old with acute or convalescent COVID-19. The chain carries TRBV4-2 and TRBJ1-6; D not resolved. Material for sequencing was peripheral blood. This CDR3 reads CASSQALTSYNSPLHF. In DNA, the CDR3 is TGTGCCAGCAGCCAAGCCCTAACCTCGTACAATTCACCCCTCCACTTT.